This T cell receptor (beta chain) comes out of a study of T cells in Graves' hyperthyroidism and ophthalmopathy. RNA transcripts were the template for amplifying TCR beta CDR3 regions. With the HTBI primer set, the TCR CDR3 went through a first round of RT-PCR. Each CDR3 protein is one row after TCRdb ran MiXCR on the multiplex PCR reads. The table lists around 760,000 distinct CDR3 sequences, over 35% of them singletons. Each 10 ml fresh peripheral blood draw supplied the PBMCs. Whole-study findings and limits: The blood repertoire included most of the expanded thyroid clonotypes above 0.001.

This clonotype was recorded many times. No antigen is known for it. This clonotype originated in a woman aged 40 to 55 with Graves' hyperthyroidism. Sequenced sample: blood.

CDR3 nucleotides: TGTGCCAGCAGACGGAGCGGGGGGGCAGCGACCGGGGAGCTGTTTTTT. Amino acid sequence: CASRRSGGAATGELFF. The chain links TRBV5-5 to TRBJ2-2, with 10 nucleotides matching TRBD2. V trimming: 5 bases; J trimming: 5 bases; junction bases outside the gene matches: 9. CDR3 length: 16 residues. The germline gives CDR1 SGHKS, CDR2 YYEKEE (reference sequence).